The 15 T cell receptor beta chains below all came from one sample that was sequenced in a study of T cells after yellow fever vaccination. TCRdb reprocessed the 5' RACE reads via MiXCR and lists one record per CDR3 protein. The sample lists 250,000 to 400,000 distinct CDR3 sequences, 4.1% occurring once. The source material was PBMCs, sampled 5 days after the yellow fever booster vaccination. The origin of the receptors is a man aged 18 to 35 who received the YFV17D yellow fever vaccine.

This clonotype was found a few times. The CDR3 spells CASSPGQGRGGYTF. CDR3 DNA sequence: TGCGCCAGCAGCCCGGGACAGGGTCGTGGCGGCTACACCTTC. This chain connects TRBV5-1 to TRBJ1-2; 9 bases fit TRBD1. Per germline, CDR1 SGHRS and CDR2 YFSETQ. The CDR3 runs 14 residues. Losses at the gene ends were 4 bases for V and 8 bases for J; bases not matched to a gene: 9.

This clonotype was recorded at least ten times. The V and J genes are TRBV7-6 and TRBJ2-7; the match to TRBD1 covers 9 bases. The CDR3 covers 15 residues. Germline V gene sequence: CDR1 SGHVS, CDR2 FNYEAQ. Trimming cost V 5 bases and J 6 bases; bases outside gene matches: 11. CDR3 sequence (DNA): TGTGCCAGCAGCAAGCGGACAGGGGCTTCCGGCGAGCAGTACTTC. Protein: CASSKRTGASGEQYF.

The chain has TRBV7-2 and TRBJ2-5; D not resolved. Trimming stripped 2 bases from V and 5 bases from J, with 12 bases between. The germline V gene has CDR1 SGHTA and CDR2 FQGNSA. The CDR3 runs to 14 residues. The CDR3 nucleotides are TGTGCCAGCAGCTTATCCCCACTTCTGGAGACCCAGTACTTC. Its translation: CASSLSPLLETQYF.

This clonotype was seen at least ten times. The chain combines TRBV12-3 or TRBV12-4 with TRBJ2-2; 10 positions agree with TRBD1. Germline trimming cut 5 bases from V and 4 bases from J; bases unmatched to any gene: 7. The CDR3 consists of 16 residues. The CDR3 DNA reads TGTGCCAGCAGTATCCTCCGGGACAGGGGCACCGGGGAGCTGTTTTTT. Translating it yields CASSILRDRGTGELFF.

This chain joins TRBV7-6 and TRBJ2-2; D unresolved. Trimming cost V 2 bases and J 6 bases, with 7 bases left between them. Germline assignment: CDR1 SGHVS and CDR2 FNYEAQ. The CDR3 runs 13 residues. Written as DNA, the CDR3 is TGTGCCAGCAGCTTACCGGTCGCCGGGGAGCTGTTTTTT. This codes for CASSLPVAGELFF.

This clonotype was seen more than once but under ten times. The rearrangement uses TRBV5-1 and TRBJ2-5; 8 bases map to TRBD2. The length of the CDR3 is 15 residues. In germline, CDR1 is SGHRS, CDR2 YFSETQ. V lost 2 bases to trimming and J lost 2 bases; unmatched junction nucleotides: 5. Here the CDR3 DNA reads TGCGCCAGCAGCTTTACCGGGACTAGTCAAGAGACCCAGTACTTC. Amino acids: CASSFTGTSQETQYF.

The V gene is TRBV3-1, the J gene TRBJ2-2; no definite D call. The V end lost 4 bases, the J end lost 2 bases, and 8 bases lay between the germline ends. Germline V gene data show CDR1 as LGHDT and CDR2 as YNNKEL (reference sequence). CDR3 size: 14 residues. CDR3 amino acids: CASSPNPNTGELFF. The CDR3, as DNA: TGTGCCAGCAGCCCCAATCCTAACACCGGGGAGCTGTTTTTT.

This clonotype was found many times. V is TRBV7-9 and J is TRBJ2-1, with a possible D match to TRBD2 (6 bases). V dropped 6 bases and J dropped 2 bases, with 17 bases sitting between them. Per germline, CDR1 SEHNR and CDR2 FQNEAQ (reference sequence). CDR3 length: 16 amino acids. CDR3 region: CASRPPDGGTYNEQFF. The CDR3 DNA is TGTGCCAGCAGGCCACCCGACGGGGGAACCTACAATGAGCAGTTCTTC.

The CDR3, as DNA: TGTGCCAGCAGTATCGGGAAAGGGGCAGATACGCAGTATTTT. Its protein is CASSIGKGADTQYF. The chain uses TRBV27 and TRBJ2-3; D possibly uses TRBD1 or TRBD2 (5 bases each). Germline V gives CDR1 MNHEY, CDR2 SMNVEV (reference sequence). Trimming shortened V by 5 bases and J by 4 bases, and 13 bases separated the two germline ends. The CDR3 sequence is 14 residues long.

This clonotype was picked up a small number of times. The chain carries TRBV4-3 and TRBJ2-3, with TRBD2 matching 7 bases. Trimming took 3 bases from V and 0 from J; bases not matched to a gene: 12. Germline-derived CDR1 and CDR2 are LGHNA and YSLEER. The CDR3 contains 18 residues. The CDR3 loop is CASSQDLKSGVSTDTQYF. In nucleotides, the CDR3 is TGCGCCAGCAGCCAGGATCTCAAAAGCGGGGTTAGCACAGATACGCAGTATTTT.

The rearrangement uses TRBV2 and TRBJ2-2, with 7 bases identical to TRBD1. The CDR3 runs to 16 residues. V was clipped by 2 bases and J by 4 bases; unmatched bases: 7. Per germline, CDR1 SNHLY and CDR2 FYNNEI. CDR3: CASSESRQGRTGELFF. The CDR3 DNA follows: TGTGCCAGCAGTGAATCGAGACAGGGTCGCACCGGGGAGCTGTTTTTT.

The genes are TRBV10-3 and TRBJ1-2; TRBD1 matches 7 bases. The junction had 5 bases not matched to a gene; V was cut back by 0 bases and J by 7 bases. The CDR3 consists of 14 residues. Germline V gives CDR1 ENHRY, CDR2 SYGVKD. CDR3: CAISESAGQSGYTF. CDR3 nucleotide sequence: TGTGCCATCAGTGAGTCGGCGGGACAGAGTGGCTACACCTTC.

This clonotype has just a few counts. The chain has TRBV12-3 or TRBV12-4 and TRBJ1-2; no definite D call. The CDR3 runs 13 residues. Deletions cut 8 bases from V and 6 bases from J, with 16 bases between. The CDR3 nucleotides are TGTGCCAGCCCCCCTAGAGTGAGCCATGGCTACACCTTC. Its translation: CASPPRVSHGYTF.

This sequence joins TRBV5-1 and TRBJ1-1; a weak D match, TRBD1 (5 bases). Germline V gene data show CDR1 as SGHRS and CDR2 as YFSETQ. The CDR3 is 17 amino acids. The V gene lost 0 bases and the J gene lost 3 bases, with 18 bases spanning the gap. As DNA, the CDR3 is TGCGCCAGCAGCTTGGCTGGGCAGGGCTTTAAGGACACTGAAGCTTTCTTT. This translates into CASSLAGQGFKDTEAFF.

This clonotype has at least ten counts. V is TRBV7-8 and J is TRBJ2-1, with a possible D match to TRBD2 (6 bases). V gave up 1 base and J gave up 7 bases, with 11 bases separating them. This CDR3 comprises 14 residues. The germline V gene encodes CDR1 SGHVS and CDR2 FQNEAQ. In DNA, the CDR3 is TGTGCCAGCAGCTTAGATTGGGGGACTAATGAGCAGTTCTTC. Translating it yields CASSLDWGTNEQFF.